The rows below give T cell receptor beta chains drawn from one sample of a study of blood T cell repertoires in COVID-19. The repertoire was sequenced with immunoSEQ multiplex PCR; TCRdb's copy has only in-frame clones and lacks some. Here the sample spans about 130,000 clones, around 82% being singletons. Sequences were obtained from peripheral blood. Receptor source: a woman aged 30 to 39 who had recovered from COVID-19. Each CDR3 is given with its conserved first and last residue.

J gene,V gene,CDR3 protein
TRBJ2-5,TRBV6-5,CASSYHRGRGETQYF
TRBJ2-7,TRBV5-1,CASSDITGGGKGEQYF
TRBJ1-4,TRBV27,CASGRQGAEDEKLFF
TRBJ1-2,TRBV6-5,CASRDRLNYGYTF
TRBJ2-1,TRBV10-3,CAISDRAGEVDEQFF
TRBJ1-1,TRBV2,CASSERRGRGEAFF
TRBJ1-3,TRBV5-5,CASSLGQGAGNTIYF
TRBJ2-3,TRBV19,CASSGLQQGSGTDTQYF
TRBJ1-1,TRBV5-1,CASNIGQVNTEAFF
TRBJ1-5,TRBV7-8,CASSLLSQIDQPQHF
TRBJ2-1,TRBV2,CASSAGTSSYNEQFF
TRBJ2-5,TRBV5-1,CASSLGVGVSPETQYF
TRBJ1-1,TRBV5-1,CASSLGQGRAFF
TRBJ1-2,TRBV9,CASSGGTGQHGYTF
TRBJ2-2,TRBV30,CAYPRRGGELFF
TRBJ2-7,TRBV10-3,CAISRDSLTEQYF
TRBJ1-1,TRBV19,CASSYGRGLATEAFF
TRBJ2-3,TRBV10-2,CASSVAGDTQYF
TRBJ2-3,TRBV6-1,CASSEASGRDTQYF
TRBJ1-1,TRBV5-6,CASSEWGGRGNTEAFF
TRBJ2-5,TRBV2,CASSHKRGIVETQYF
TRBJ2-1,TRBV27,CASRGGDSHSYNEQFF
TRBJ2-7,TRBV6-5,CASSYSGKTYEQYF
TRBJ1-4,TRBV2,CASSEGGPVAEKLFF
TRBJ1-4,TRBV12-3/TRBV12-4,CASSSAGNEKLFF